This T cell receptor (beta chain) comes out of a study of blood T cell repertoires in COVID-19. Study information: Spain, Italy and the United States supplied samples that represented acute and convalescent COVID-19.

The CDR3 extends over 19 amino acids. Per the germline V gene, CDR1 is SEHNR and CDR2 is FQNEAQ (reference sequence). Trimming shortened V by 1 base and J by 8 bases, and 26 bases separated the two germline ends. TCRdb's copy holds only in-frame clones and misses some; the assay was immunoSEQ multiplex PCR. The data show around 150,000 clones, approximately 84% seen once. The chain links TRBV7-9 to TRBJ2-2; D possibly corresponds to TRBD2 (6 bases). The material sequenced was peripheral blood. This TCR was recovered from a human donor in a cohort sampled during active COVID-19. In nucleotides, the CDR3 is TGTGCCAGCAGCTTAGACCATACCGGCGGGGTCGTCCCAAGGGGGGAGCTGTTTTTT. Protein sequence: CASSLDHTGGVVPRGELFF.